This T cell receptor (beta chain) appears in the sequencing data of a study of neurological immune-mediated disorders. A 10-nucleotide random UMI tagged transcripts in template-switch 5'RACE cDNA synthesis. MiXCR, applied by TCRdb to the 5' RACE reads, yields one record per CDR3 protein. The data contain 14,000 or so distinct CDR3 sequences, about 13% of them singletons. This clonotype was seen at least ten times. This CDR3 spans 14 amino acids. From germline, CDR1 is SGHRS and CDR2 YFSETQ. The trim removed 2 bases at V and 6 bases at J, leaving 6 bases unmatched. This receptor was identified in a female donor with HTLV-1-associated myelopathy (HAM/TSP). Material for sequencing was CD8+ T cells from blood. V is TRBV5-1 and J is TRBJ2-7, with 9 bases matching TRBD2. CDR3 in amino acids: CASSFEAGGVEQYF. The CDR3 bases are TGCGCCAGCAGCTTCGAAGCGGGAGGTGTCGAGCAGTACTTC.